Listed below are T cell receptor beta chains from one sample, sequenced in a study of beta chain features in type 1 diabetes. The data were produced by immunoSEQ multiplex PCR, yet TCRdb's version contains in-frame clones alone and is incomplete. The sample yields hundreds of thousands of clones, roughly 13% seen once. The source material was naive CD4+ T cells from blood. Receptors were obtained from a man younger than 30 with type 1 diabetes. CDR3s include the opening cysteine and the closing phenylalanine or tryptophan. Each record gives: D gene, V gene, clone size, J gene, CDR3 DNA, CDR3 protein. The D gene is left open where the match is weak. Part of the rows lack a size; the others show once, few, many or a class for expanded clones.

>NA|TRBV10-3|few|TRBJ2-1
TGTGCCATCATGGCTCAGGGGTGGAACAATGAGCAGTTCTTC
CAIMAQGWNNEQFF
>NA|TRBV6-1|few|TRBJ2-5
TGTGCCAGCAGTGGAGGATTGAGGGGGGGGTTAGAGACCCAGTACTTC
CASSGGLRGGLETQYF
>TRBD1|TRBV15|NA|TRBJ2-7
TGTGCCACCAGCAGAGATTGGAGGGCGCCGAGACAGGGGGACGAGCAGTACTTC
CATSRDWRAPRQGDEQYF
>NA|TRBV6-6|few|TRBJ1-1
TGTGCCAGCAGTTACTCGGAGAACACTGAAGCTTTCTTT
CASSYSENTEAFF
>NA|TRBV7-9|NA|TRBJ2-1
TGTGCCAGCAGCTTACCCATGATATACAATGAGCAGTTCTTC
CASSLPMIYNEQFF
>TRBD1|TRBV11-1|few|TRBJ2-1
TGTGCCAGCAGCTCGGGACAGCACTCCTACAATGAGCAGTTCTTC
CASSSGQHSYNEQFF
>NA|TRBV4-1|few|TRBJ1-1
TGCGCCAGCAGCTACCTCCTTCGGGGCCAGAACACTGAAGCTTTCTTT
CASSYLLRGQNTEAFF
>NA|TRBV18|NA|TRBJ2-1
TGTGCCAGCTCACCCAGCGGGTCCTACAATGAGCAGTTCTTC
CASSPSGSYNEQFF
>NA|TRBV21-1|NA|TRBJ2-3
TGTGCCAGCAGCTCCCGAACATTTCCCGCGGGCGTCCCAGATACGCAGTATTTT
CASSSRTFPAGVPDTQYF
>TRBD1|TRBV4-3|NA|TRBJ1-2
TGCGCCAGCAGCCAAGATACCACTGACAGGGGGCTCTATGGCTACACCTTC
CASSQDTTDRGLYGYTF
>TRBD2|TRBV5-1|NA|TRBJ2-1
TGCGCCAGCAGCTTCGGACTAGCGGGAGAAGGGGAGCAGTTCTTC
CASSFGLAGEGEQFF
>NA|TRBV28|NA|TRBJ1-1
TGTGCCAGCAGTTTGCCGGGACAGAACACTGAAGCTTTCTTT
CASSLPGQNTEAFF
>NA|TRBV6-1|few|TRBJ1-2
TGTGCCAGCAGTGACAGGCGGGACTATGGCTACACCTTC
CASSDRRDYGYTF
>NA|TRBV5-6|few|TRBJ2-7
TGTGCCAGCAGCTTGGGCAGGTCAAGTTACGAGCAGTACTTC
CASSLGRSSYEQYF
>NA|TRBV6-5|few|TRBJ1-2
TGTGCCAGCAGGTCCCCCGGACCTTCCTCATATGGCTACACCTTC
CASRSPGPSSYGYTF
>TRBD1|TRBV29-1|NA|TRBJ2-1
TGCAGCGTTGAAAAGTGGGGGACAGGGACCTACAATGAGCAGTTCTTC
CSVEKWGTGTYNEQFF
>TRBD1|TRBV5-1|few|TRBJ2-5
TGCGCCAGCAGCTATACAGGGGTCGGCGAGACCCAGTACTTC
CASSYTGVGETQYF
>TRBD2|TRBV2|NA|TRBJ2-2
TGTGCCAGCACCCTAGCGGGAGGAACCGGGGAGCTGTTTTTT
CASTLAGGTGELFF
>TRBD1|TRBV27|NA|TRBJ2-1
TGTGCCAGCCACGACCTACAGGGGGCCTACAATGAGCAGTTCTTC
CASHDLQGAYNEQFF
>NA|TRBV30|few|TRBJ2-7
TGTGCCTGGAATGCAGGGGGGAGAGGGGAGCAGTACTTC
CAWNAGGRGEQYF
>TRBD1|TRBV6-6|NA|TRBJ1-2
TGTGCCAGCAGTTACCGGGGACAGATGAGTGGCTACACCTTC
CASSYRGQMSGYTF
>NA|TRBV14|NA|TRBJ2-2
TGTGCCAGCAGTCAACGCGGGGAGCTGTTTTTT
CASSQRGELFF
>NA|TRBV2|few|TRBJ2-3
TGTGCCAGCAGTGAGCAGGGCCCAGATACGCAGTATTTT
CASSEQGPDTQYF
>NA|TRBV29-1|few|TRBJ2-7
TGCAGCGTTGAAGGGAGCAGCTACGAGCAGTACTTC
CSVEGSSYEQYF
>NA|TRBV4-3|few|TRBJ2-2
TGCGCCAGCAGCCAAGACCGCCCAGGGAAGGCCGGGGAGCTGTTTTTT
CASSQDRPGKAGELFF
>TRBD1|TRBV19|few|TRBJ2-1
TGTGCCACCACCCGGGGAGGACAGGGGTACAATGAGCAGTTCTTC
CATTRGGQGYNEQFF
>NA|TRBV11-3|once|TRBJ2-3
TGTGCCAGCAGCTTAAGAGGGGATACAGATACGCAGTATTTT
CASSLRGDTDTQYF
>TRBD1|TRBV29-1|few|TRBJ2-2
TGCAGCGTTGAAAATCCAAGAGGGGACAGGGGTGGCGGGGAGCTGTTTTTT
CSVENPRGDRGGGELFF
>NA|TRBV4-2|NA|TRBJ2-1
TGTGCCAGCAGCCAAGATTCTTACAATGAGCAGTTCTTC
CASSQDSYNEQFF
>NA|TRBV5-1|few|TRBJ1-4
TGCGCCAGCAGCTTGGAACAGGCGGGTATGGATGAAAAACTGTTTTTT
CASSLEQAGMDEKLFF
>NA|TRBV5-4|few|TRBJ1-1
TGTGCCAGCAGCTTGGGAGGGGCGTCCGACACTGAAGCTTTCTTT
CASSLGGASDTEAFF
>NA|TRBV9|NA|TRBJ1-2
TGTGCCAGCAGCGTAGATTTGGAACCGAGCTATGGCTACACCTTC
CASSVDLEPSYGYTF
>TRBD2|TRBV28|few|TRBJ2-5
TGTGCCAGCAGGGAGACTAGCGTGCTAACGACCCAGTACTTC
CASRETSVLTTQYF
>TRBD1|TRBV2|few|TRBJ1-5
TGTGCCAGCAGTGATCGGACAGGGATCCAGCATTTT
CASSDRTGIQHF
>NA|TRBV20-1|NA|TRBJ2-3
TGCAGTGCTCACCGTGTAGATACGCAGTATTTT
CSAHRVDTQYF
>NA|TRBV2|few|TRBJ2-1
TGTGCCAGCAGTGAATGGGGGGCCAATGAGCAGTTCTTC
CASSEWGANEQFF
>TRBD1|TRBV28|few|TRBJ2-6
TGTGCCAGCAACAGGGGCTCTGGGGCCAACGTCCTGACTTTC
CASNRGSGANVLTF
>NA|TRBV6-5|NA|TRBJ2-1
TGTGCCAGCAGCCCCGCCGGGGGCTCCTACAATGAGCAGTTCTTC
CASSPAGGSYNEQFF
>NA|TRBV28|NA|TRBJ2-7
TGTGCCAGCAGTTTATCCACATCCCGCCAAAGGGCCTACGAGCAGTACTTC
CASSLSTSRQRAYEQYF
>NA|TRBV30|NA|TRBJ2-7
TGTGCCTGGAAAGGGGGACGCTACGAGCAGTACTTC
CAWKGGRYEQYF
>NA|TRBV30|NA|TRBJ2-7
TGTGCCTGGAGTTCGCTGGTCCAGTCCAACGAGCAGTACTTC
CAWSSLVQSNEQYF
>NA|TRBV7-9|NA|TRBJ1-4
TGTGCCAGCAGCCTAGGGGGGCCTGCAACTAATGAAAAACTGTTTTTT
CASSLGGPATNEKLFF
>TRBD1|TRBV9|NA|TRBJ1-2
TGTGCCAGCAGCGTAGCTACAGGGGGCGATGGCTACACCTTC
CASSVATGGDGYTF
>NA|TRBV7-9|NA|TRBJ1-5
TGTGCCAGCAGCTTGGGAAGGTCTCCCAGCGGCAATCAGCCCCAGCATTTT
CASSLGRSPSGNQPQHF
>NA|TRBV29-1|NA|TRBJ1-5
TGCAGCGTCCTGACATCGGGGCCCAATCAGCCCCAGCATTTT
CSVLTSGPNQPQHF
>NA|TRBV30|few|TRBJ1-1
TGTGCCTGGAGTGGAAAAGAGGTGTCCACTGAAGCTTTCTTT
CAWSGKEVSTEAFF
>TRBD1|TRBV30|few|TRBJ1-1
TGTGCCCGTATGGACAGGACGAACACTGAAGCTTTCTTT
CARMDRTNTEAFF
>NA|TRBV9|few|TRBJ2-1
TGTGCCAGCAGCGGAAAAAGGACTACCGAAAATGAGCAGTTCTTC
CASSGKRTTENEQFF
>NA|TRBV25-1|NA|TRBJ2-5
TGTGCCAGCAGTGATTTAGGGAAGGTAGAGACCCAGTACTTC
CASSDLGKVETQYF
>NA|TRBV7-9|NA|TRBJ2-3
TGTGCCAGCAGCACAGGCGTCTCCGCTTCAAGGTATTTT
CASSTGVSASRYF